These 16 T cell receptor beta chains were sequenced from one sample in a study of CD8+CD57+ T cells in acquired aplastic anemia. The template used for profiling TCR beta VDJ and CDR3 was genomic DNA. TCRdb re-called the reads through MiXCR, storing one row per CDR3 protein. Among more than 150,000 distinct CDR3 sequences listed, 64% were seen once. Input material: sorted CD4+, CD8+, or CD8+CD57+ T cells (not recorded which) from PBMCs. These TCRs come from a human donor with severe aplastic anemia or a healthy control (not recorded which).

This clonotype was detected ten times or more. The chain links TRBV5-5 to TRBJ2-2, with TRBD2 identical over 8 bases. This CDR3 region has 14 residues. V gave up 5 bases and J gave up 5 bases; unmatched junction bases: 5. Germline CDR1 is SGHKS and CDR2 is YYEKEE (reference sequence). The DNA of the CDR3 is TGTGCCAGCAGTTGGACTAGCAGGACCGGGGAGCTGTTTTTT. Translated: CASSWTSRTGELFF.

The CDR3 sequence is CASSILASGANVLTF. Written as DNA, the CDR3 is TGTGCCAGTAGTATCCTAGCCTCTGGGGCCAACGTCCTGACTTTC. The chain links TRBV19 to TRBJ2-6, with TRBD2 as a possible D gene (5 bases). Looked up from germline, CDR1 is LNHDA and CDR2 is SQIVND (reference sequence). This CDR3 region has 15 residues. Trimming cost V 3 bases and J 0 bases, with 6 bases left between them. The full variable domain, in which reference TRBV19 and TRBJ2-6 provide the parts outside the CDR3, is DGGITQSPKYLFRKEGQNVTLSCEQNLNHDAMYWYRQDPGQGLRLIYYSQIVNDFQKGDIAEGYSVSREKKESFPLTVTSAQKNPTAFYLCASSILASGANVLTFGAGSRLTVL.

In its sample, this clonotype was seen a few times. The chain links TRBV2 to TRBJ2-5; 8 bases agree with TRBD1. CDR1 and CDR2 from the germline V gene are SNHLY and FYNNEI. Trimming took 3 bases from V and 4 from J; bases not matched to a gene: 4. CDR3 size: 14 residues. The CDR3: CASSDGQGGETQYF. The DNA of the CDR3 is TGTGCCAGCAGTGACGGACAGGGTGGAGAGACCCAGTACTTC.

This rearrangement joins TRBV10-3 to TRBJ1-2; a weak D match, TRBD1 (5 bases). V was cut by 8 bases and J by 6 bases, with 19 bases left in between. The CDR3 length is 14 residues. Germline V gene data show CDR1 as ENHRY and CDR2 as SYGVKD. The CDR3: CAIGRGGTPDGYTF. Here the CDR3 DNA reads TGTGCCATCGGAAGAGGAGGGACTCCTGATGGCTACACCTTC.

This clonotype was picked up a small number of times. The chain links TRBV7-9 to TRBJ2-7; D is unclear. V lost 8 bases and J lost 2, with 10 bases in between. CDR3 length: 12 residues. Germline V gene sequence: CDR1 SEHNR, CDR2 FQNEAQ (reference sequence). CDR3 region: CASVGSTYEQYF. CDR3 sequence (DNA): TGTGCCAGCGTGGGCAGCACCTACGAGCAGTACTTC.

V usage is TRBV30 and J usage is TRBJ2-7; 7 bases are a match to TRBD1. The CDR3 runs 12 residues. CDR1 is GTSNPN, CDR2 SVGIG, per germline (reference sequence). The J segment lost 4 bases and the V segment lost 0 bases, leaving 0 bases of the junction unmatched. DNA of the CDR3: TGTGCCTGGAGTGTACAGGGGTACGAGCAGTACTTC. It translates to CAWSVQGYEQYF.

Note on this clonotype: A read error may produce the germline difference seen at one junction end. The rearrangement links TRBV12-3 or TRBV12-4 to TRBJ1-5, with 8 bases lining up with TRBD1. There are 15 residues in the CDR3. The CDR3 here is CASSYRQDRDPPQHF. CDR3 nucleotide sequence: TGTGCCAGCAGTTACCGACAGGACAGGGATCCGCCCCAGCATTTC.

The rearrangement joins TRBV6-1 to TRBJ2-7, with 13 bases that match TRBD2. The CDR3 spans 16 residues. Germline CDR1 reads MNHNS; CDR2 reads SASEGT. J was trimmed by 3 bases and V by 5 bases; bases with no gene match: 7. The CDR3 DNA is TGTGCCAGCAGTAAAACCGGGACTAGCGGGGACTACGAGCAGTACTTC. It is translated as CASSKTGTSGDYEQYF.

In its sample, this clonotype was seen a few times. The V call is TRBV13, the J call TRBJ2-7; 7 bases fit TRBD2. CDR3 length equals 17 residues. V shed 4 bases, J shed 3 bases, and the junction held 15 bases outside the gene matches. Looked up from germline, CDR1 is PRHDT and CDR2 is FYEKMQ (reference sequence). CDR3 in amino acids: CASSSRLSGDWGYEQYF. The CDR3 coding sequence is TGTGCCAGCAGCTCCCGACTGAGCGGGGATTGGGGCTACGAGCAGTACTTC.

A single count supports this clonotype. This chain links TRBV2 with TRBJ1-6, with D possibly TRBD1 on 5 matching bases. Germline assignment: CDR1 SNHLY and CDR2 FYNNEI. V gave up 8 bases and J gave up 7 bases, with 18 bases separating them. The CDR3 has 15 amino acids. For the CDR3, the DNA is TGTGCCAGCGCTCCGGGGAGGGGCCTCAATTCACCCCTCCACTTT. Translating gives CASAPGRGLNSPLHF.

This clonotype was counted at least ten times. The J gene is TRBJ1-3, the V gene TRBV20-1; D gene uncertain. Trimming cost V 0 bases and J 4 bases, with 7 bases left between them. Germline CDR1 and CDR2: DFQATT and SNEGSKA (reference sequence). The CDR3 runs 13 residues. The CDR3 reads CSAREGFGNTIYF. CDR3 nucleotides: TGCAGTGCTAGAGAAGGGTTCGGAAACACCATATATTTT.

In the case of this clonotype: The junction departs from germline at one end; a sequencing error may be responsible. This chain links TRBV6-1 with TRBJ2-1; TRBD2 aligns across 7 bases. Germline V CDR1 and CDR2: MNHNS, SASEGT. The CDR3 is 14 amino acids. The CDR3 sequence is CVSSESGGVNEQLF. Here the CDR3 DNA reads TGTGTCAGCAGTGAGTCGGGGGGAGTCAATGAGCAGCTCTTC.

This clonotype was observed a single time. The final CDR3 position lacks the conserved phenylalanine or tryptophan, pointing to a likely read error. Because the CDR3's place on the DNA is in doubt, the DNA is left out and the CDR3 is given as listed by TCRdb. The chain carries TRBV20-1 and TRBJ2-5; TRBD2 reflects the table's D call only, with no check against the DNA. Germline V gene sequence: CDR1 DFQATT, CDR2 SNEGSKA (reference sequence). The CDR3 is 12 residues long, ends included. This CDR3 reads CSARGLAGELPP.

The chain combines TRBV20-1 with TRBJ1-1; possible D gene TRBD1, 5 bases. The CDR3 is 18 residues long. Looked up from germline, CDR1 is DFQATT and CDR2 is SNEGSKA (reference sequence). V lost 5 bases and J 3 bases, leaving 28 bases between the germline ends. CDR3 loop: CSASRRGTSGAVDTEAFF. CDR3 DNA sequence: TGCAGTGCTTCTCGTCGCGGGACTAGCGGGGCAGTGGACACTGAAGCTTTCTTT.

This clonotype was detected ten times or more. The chain combines TRBV13 with TRBJ2-7; TRBD2 agrees at 8 bases. The CDR3 is made up of 13 amino acids. Looked up from germline, CDR1 is PRHDT and CDR2 is FYEKMQ (reference sequence). Trimming removed 9 bases from V and 6 bases from J; junction bases left unmatched: 10. The CDR3 sequence: CASSGEGVGEQYF. The CDR3 DNA is TGTGCCAGTAGCGGGGAGGGGGTAGGCGAGCAGTACTTC.

V gene TRBV7-9 combines with J gene TRBJ2-7; no definite D call. The CDR3 is 14 residues long. With 0 bases removed from V and 4 bases from J, the gap between germline ends came to 10 bases. Germline loops: CDR1 SEHNR, CDR2 FQNEAQ (reference sequence). Here the CDR3 reads CASSLADKAYEQYF. The CDR3 bases are TGTGCCAGCAGCTTAGCAGACAAGGCGTACGAGCAGTACTTC.